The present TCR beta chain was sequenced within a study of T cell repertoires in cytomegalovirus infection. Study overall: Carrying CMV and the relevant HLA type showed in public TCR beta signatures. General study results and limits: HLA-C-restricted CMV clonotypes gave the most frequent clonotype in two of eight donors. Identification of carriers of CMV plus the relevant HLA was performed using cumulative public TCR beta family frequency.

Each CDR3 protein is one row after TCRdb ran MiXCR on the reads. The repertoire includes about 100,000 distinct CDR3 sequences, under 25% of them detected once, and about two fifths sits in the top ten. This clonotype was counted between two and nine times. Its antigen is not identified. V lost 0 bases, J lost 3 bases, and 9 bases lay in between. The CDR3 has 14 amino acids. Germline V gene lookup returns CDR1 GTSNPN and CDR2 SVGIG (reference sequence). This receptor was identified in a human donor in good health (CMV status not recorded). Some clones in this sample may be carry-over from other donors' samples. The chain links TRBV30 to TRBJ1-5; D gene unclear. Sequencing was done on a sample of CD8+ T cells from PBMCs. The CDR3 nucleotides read TGTGCCTGGAGTGTATCAGGTTTCAATCAGCCCCAGCATTTT. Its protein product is CAWSVSGFNQPQHF.